The clone carrying this T cell receptor beta chain was recorded a few times. Its antigen is unknown. Germline loops: CDR1 GTSNPN, CDR2 SVGIG (reference sequence). The CDR3 is 13 amino acids. V gave up 2 bases and J gave up 1 base, with 8 bases separating them. TCRdb re-called the reads through MiXCR, storing one row per CDR3 protein. The sample has about 13,000 distinct CDR3 sequences; approximately 20% are singletons. This entry belongs to a study of liver allograft versus peripheral blood T cells. Across the study: Transplanted-liver T cell receptor repertoires were compared with recipients' peripheral blood repertoires.

Whole-study results and caveats: Liver allografts reportedly held T cell receptor repertoires unlike those in peripheral blood.

This sequence originates from a human patient who had a liver transplant. The T cells may partly be graft donor cells. The chain combines TRBV30 with TRBJ1-2; D remains ambiguous. The CDR3 loop reads CAWSPDNNYGYTF. CDR3 in DNA: TGTGCCTGGAGTCCTGACAATAACTATGGCTACACCTTC.